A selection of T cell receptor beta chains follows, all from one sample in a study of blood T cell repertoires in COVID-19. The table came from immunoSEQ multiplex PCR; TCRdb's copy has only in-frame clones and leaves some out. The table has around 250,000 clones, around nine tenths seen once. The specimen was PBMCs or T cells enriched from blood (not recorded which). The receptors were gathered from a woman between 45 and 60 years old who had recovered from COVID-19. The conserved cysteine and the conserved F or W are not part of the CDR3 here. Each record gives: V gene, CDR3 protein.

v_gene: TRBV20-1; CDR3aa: SASSVGGTSNYEQY
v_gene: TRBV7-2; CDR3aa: ASSPGQGIADTQY
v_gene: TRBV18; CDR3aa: ASSLVDRTEAF
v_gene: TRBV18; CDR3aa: ASSPRAGENSPLH
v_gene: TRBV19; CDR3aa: ASSGDRPDTEAF
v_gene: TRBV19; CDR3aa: ASSIRPGELF
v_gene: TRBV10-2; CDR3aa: ARLLTAELTASNSPLH
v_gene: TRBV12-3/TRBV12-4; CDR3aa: ASSEVMNTEAF
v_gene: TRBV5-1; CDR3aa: ASSLGLVGEQF
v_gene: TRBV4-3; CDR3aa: ASSPGGQGYNEQF